Following are 22 T cell receptor beta chains from one sample sequenced in a study of blood T cell repertoires in COVID-19. Sequencing was performed with immunoSEQ multiplex PCR; in TCRdb, only in-frame clones are kept and a portion is missing. The sample records roughly 200,000 clones, roughly 84% being singletons. Sequenced: PBMCs or T cells enriched from blood (not recorded which). The source of these receptors is a woman aged 25 to 39 who had been exposed to COVID-19.

The DNA of the CDR3 is TGCGCCAGCAGCTTGTCGGAGGGGGGGCCGGAGGAGCAGTTCTTC. The encoded protein is CASSLSEGGPEEQFF. The chain combines TRBV5-1 with TRBJ2-1, with a weak D call TRBD2 (7 bases). CDR1 and CDR2 (germline): SGHRS, YFSETQ. The CDR3 sequence is 15 residues long. V lost 1 base and J lost 10, with 18 bases in between.

CDR3 DNA: TGTGCCAGCAAGGGGACAGGGATTAATGAGCAGTTCTTC. It specifies CASKGTGINEQFF. The V and J genes are TRBV3-1 (or the pseudogene TRBV3-2) and TRBJ2-1; TRBD1 matches at 9 bases. With 7 bases clipped from V and 7 bases from J, the junction kept 5 bases outside the gene matches. The CDR3 has 13 amino acids. In germline, CDR1 is LGHDT, CDR2 YNNKEL (reference sequence).

The chain combines TRBV6-2 or TRBV6-3 with TRBJ2-3; 10 nucleotides align to TRBD2. V dropped 6 bases and J dropped 4; count of bases not matched to a gene: 13. This CDR3 spans 17 amino acids. The germline V gene encodes CDR1 MNHEY and CDR2 SVGEGT. The CDR3 nucleotides are TGTGCCAGCAGCAGCGGTCGACTAGCGGGTTTCCCAGATACGCAGTATTTT. Translating it yields CASSSGRLAGFPDTQYF.

As to this clone: One end of the junction fails to match germline, which may point to a read error. V is TRBV24-1 and J is TRBJ2-2; D perhaps matches TRBD1 (5 bases). Per the germline V gene, CDR1 is KGHDR and CDR2 is SFDVKD. This CDR3 spans 14 amino acids. CDR3 sequence reads: CATRENRNTGELFF. CDR3 DNA: TGTGCCACCAGAGAGAACAGGAACACGGGGGAGCTGTTTTTT.

The genes are TRBV5-1 and TRBJ2-3; 9 bases align to TRBD2. The CDR3 spans 15 residues. Unmatched junction bases numbered 6, after V lost 4 bases and J lost 3 bases. The germline V gene encodes CDR1 SGHRS and CDR2 YFSETQ. CDR3 loop: CASSGGGAQTDTQYF. The CDR3 DNA reads TGCGCCAGCAGCGGCGGGGGGGCCCAAACAGATACGCAGTATTTT.

This chain uses TRBV6-5 with TRBJ1-2, with TRBD1 matching 10 bases. Losses at the gene ends were 5 bases for V and 12 bases for J; bases not matched to a gene: 6. CDR1 and CDR2 (germline): MNHEY, SVGAGI. The CDR3 is 12 amino acids. In DNA form, the CDR3 reads TGTGCCAGCAGTCCCGGGACAGGGGCGCACACCTTC. Translation: CASSPGTGAHTF.

In this sample, this clone turned up a few times. The J gene is TRBJ2-7, the V gene TRBV4-1; D unresolved. The germline V and J ends were trimmed by 1 base and 5 bases, with 9 bases remaining between them. The CDR3 is 13 residues long. Germline CDR1 is MGHRA and CDR2 is YSYEKL. The CDR3 region has the DNA TGCGCCAGCAGCCAAGGCATCGAGCACGAGCAGTACTTC. It specifies CASSQGIEHEQYF.

The chain joins TRBV7-9 to TRBJ2-5; D is possibly TRBD2 (6 bases). V lost 5 bases to trimming and J lost 2 bases, with 12 bases between them. Germline V gene lookup returns CDR1 SEHNR and CDR2 FQNEAQ (reference sequence). This CDR3 has 14 amino acids. CDR3 amino acids: CASSPGLSQETQYF. The CDR3 DNA is TGTGCCAGCAGCCCGGGACTGTCGCAAGAGACCCAGTACTTC.

The chain employs TRBV6-2 or TRBV6-3 and TRBJ2-3; D is unresolved. Trimming removed 2 bases at V and 0 bases at J, with 15 bases between. The CDR3 spans 17 residues. The germline V gene has CDR1 MNHEY and CDR2 SVGEGT. The DNA of the CDR3 is TGTGCCAGCAGTTACCCCCTACAAGCGCCAAGCACAGATACGCAGTATTTT. Encoded protein: CASSYPLQAPSTDTQYF.

This clone was seen a few times. V gene TRBV7-2 combines with J gene TRBJ1-4; tentative D call: TRBD1 (5 bases). The ends were cut back, 5 bases at V and 2 bases at J, with 6 bases in the middle. The CDR3 extends over 13 amino acids. The V gene's germline CDR1 is SGHTA and CDR2 FQGNSA. The CDR3 nucleotides read TGTGCCAGCAGCCCAGGGACTAATGAAAAACTGTTTTTT. Protein: CASSPGTNEKLFF.

The chain links TRBV12-5 to TRBJ1-4; 11 nucleotides align to TRBD1. The CDR3 totals 17 residues. V lost 7 bases and J lost 2; bases outside the gene matches: 9. Germline CDR1 LGHNT, CDR2 FRNRAP. The CDR3 DNA reads as TGTGCTAGTGCCCGGGGGACAGGGGGATCTACTAATGAAAAACTGTTTTTT. The encoded protein is CASARGTGGSTNEKLFF. The full variable domain, rest sourced from reference TRBV12-5 and TRBJ1-4, is DARVTQTPRHKVTEMGQEVTMRCQPILGHNTVFWYRQTMMQGLELLAYFRNRAPLDDSGMPKDRFSAEMPDATLATLKIQPSEPRDSAVYFCASARGTGGSTNEKLFFGSGTQLSVL.

The gene calls are TRBV7-9 and TRBJ2-3; TRBD1 might be the D (6 bases). CDR1 and CDR2 (germline): SEHNR, FQNEAQ (reference sequence). With 5 bases removed from V and 3 bases from J, the gap between germline ends came to 12 bases. The CDR3 has 14 residues. The CDR3 DNA reads TGTGCCAGCAGCCGTTCCCAGGGGACAGATACGCAGTATTTT. Its protein is CASSRSQGTDTQYF.

The gene calls are TRBV11-2 and TRBJ2-2; no reliable D call. The CDR3 runs 11 residues. Germline V lookup: CDR1 SGHAT, CDR2 FQNNGV. The germline V and J ends were trimmed by 1 base and 8 bases, with 2 bases remaining between them. The CDR3 loop reads CASSLAGELFF. CDR3 DNA sequence: TGTGCCAGCAGCTTAGCTGGGGAGCTGTTTTTT.

The genes are TRBV19 and TRBJ1-2, with D possibly matching TRBD1 (6 bases). V was trimmed by 7 bases and J by 7 bases, leaving 25 bases between them. The CDR3 is 16 amino acids. Germline CDR1 reads LNHDA; CDR2 reads SQIVND (reference sequence). CDR3 bases: TGTGCCAGTACCTATCCTAGGGGCGGGGGCTCCGGTGGCTACACCTTC. Its protein is CASTYPRGGGSGGYTF. Full variable domain (remainder filled in from reference TRBV19 and TRBJ1-2): DGGITQSPKYLFRKEGQNVTLSCEQNLNHDAMYWYRQDPGQGLRLIYYSQIVNDFQKGDIAEGYSVSREKKESFPLTVTSAQKNPTAFYLCASTYPRGGGSGGYTFGSGTRLTVV.

The CDR3 DNA follows: TGTGCCAGTAGTATAAGCTCAGGGGGTGGCCAGCCCCAGCATTTT. Residues: CASSISSGGGQPQHF. The chain recombines TRBV19 with TRBJ1-5; 7 bases are shared with TRBD1. This CDR3 comprises 15 residues. Per germline, CDR1 LNHDA and CDR2 SQIVND (reference sequence). Trimming cost V 2 bases and J 7 bases; bases outside gene matches: 8.

The chain has TRBV19 and TRBJ2-7; D gene ambiguous. This CDR3 region has 14 residues. V lost 6 bases to trimming and J lost 3 bases, with 15 bases between them. Germline lookup yields CDR1 LNHDA and CDR2 SQIVND (reference sequence). CDR3 sequence (DNA): TGTGCCAGTAGGAACCGGGTTACGGGCTACGAGCAGTACTTC. Its protein product is CASRNRVTGYEQYF.

This chain joins TRBV6-6 and TRBJ2-3; 9 positions match TRBD2. This CDR3 spans 15 amino acids. The V gene's germline CDR1 is MNHNY and CDR2 SVGAGI (reference sequence). Trimming cost V 6 bases and J 7 bases; bases outside gene matches: 11. CDR3 region: CASRSRGSGGHTQYF. The DNA for the CDR3 is TGTGCCAGCAGATCCCGGGGTAGCGGGGGCCATACGCAGTATTTT.

The chain links TRBV5-6 to TRBJ2-7; 11 bases align to TRBD2. V lost 4 bases to trimming and J lost 5 bases; unmatched junction nucleotides: 11. This CDR3 contains 16 residues. CDR1 is SGHDT, CDR2 YYEEEE, per germline. This CDR3 is CASSLLAGAKLHEQYF. CDR3 DNA: TGTGCCAGCAGCCTACTAGCGGGGGCTAAGCTCCACGAGCAGTACTTC.

The rearrangement joins TRBV13 to TRBJ2-7; 7 bases are shared with TRBD2. Germline CDR1 reads PRHDT; CDR2 reads FYEKMQ (reference sequence). The CDR3 is 14 residues long. After removal of 4 bases from V and 3 bases from J, the junction contained 6 bases not matched to a gene. The CDR3 sequence is CASSSTSYNYEQYF. The CDR3 DNA reads TGTGCCAGCAGCTCGACTAGCTATAACTACGAGCAGTACTTC.

The chain has TRBV19 and TRBJ2-4; a weak D match, TRBD2 (5 bases). CDR1 is LNHDA and CDR2 is SQIVND in the germline V gene (reference sequence). The V end lost 1 base, the J end lost 0 bases, and 7 bases lay between the germline ends. The CDR3 spans 15 residues. CDR3 protein: CASSIGGLAKNIQYF. The CDR3, as DNA: TGTGCCAGTAGTATAGGCGGACTAGCCAAAAACATTCAGTACTTC.

The CDR3 is CASSLVRQTNQPQHF. The CDR3 DNA reads as TGTGCCAGCAGCTTAGTTCGGCAGACAAATCAGCCCCAGCATTTT. The V and J genes are TRBV7-2 and TRBJ1-5; D is uncertain. The CDR3 covers 15 residues. In germline, CDR1 is SGHTA, CDR2 FQGNSA. V lost 1 base and J 4 bases, leaving 11 bases between the germline ends.

CDR3 protein: CASSLVLGGVGTNTEAFF. CDR3 DNA: TGTGCCAGCAGCTTAGTCCTCGGAGGGGTAGGGACGAACACTGAAGCTTTCTTT. This chain connects TRBV7-2 to TRBJ1-1; weak D call: TRBD1 (5 bases). V was cut by 1 base and J by 1 base, with 19 bases left in between. CDR1 and CDR2 from the germline V gene are SGHTA and FQGNSA. The CDR3 loop spans 18 amino acids. The full variable domain, rest sourced from reference TRBV7-2 and TRBJ1-1, is GAGVSQSPSNKVTEKGKDVELRCDPISGHTALYWYRQSLGQGLEFLIYFQGNSAPDKSGLPSDRFSAERTGGSVSTLTIQRTQQEDSAVYLCASSLVLGGVGTNTEAFFGQGTRLTVV.